This entry lists 4 T cell receptor beta chains sequenced from one sample in a study of blood T cell repertoires in COVID-19. Some clones are missing from TCRdb's copy, which holds only in-frame ones; the method was immunoSEQ multiplex PCR. The sample includes 110,000 to 150,000 clones, roughly 87% of them seen just once. Sequenced material: peripheral blood. These TCRs come from a man between 65 and 85 years old with acute or convalescent COVID-19.

J is TRBJ1-6 and V is TRBV29-1; 10 positions agree with TRBD1. The length of the CDR3 is 15 residues. The germline V gene has CDR1 SQVTM and CDR2 ANQGSEA. The V and J ends lost 5 bases and 5 bases, in that order; junction bases with no gene match: 6. CDR3 amino acids: CSVTTGTGDNSPLHF. The CDR3, as DNA: TGCAGCGTTACTACCGGGACAGGGGATAATTCACCCCTCCACTTT.

The gene calls are TRBV6-5 and TRBJ2-3, with a possible D match to TRBD1 (5 bases). With 4 bases removed from V and 1 base from J, the gap between germline ends came to 9 bases. The CDR3 has 14 amino acids. Germline CDR1 MNHEY, CDR2 SVGAGI. CDR3 coding DNA: TGTGCCAGCAGTTTCACAGGAGGCACAGATACGCAGTATTTT. Translating gives CASSFTGGTDTQYF.

This clone has only a few counts. V is TRBV12-5 and J is TRBJ1-2; D perhaps matches TRBD1 (6 bases). The germline V gene has CDR1 LGHNT and CDR2 FRNRAP. Deletions cut 5 bases from V and 8 bases from J, with 18 bases between. CDR3 length: 14 amino acids. The DNA of the CDR3 is TGTGCTAGTGGTCTCTGGGGGGGGGCGCTGGGCTACACCTTC. This sequence encodes CASGLWGGALGYTF.

The gene calls are TRBV12-3 or TRBV12-4 and TRBJ1-3, with unresolved D. V dropped 2 bases and J dropped 4 bases, with 6 bases sitting between them. The CDR3 consists of 13 residues. The CDR3 spells CASSLNSGNTIYF. CDR3 DNA sequence: TGTGCCAGCAGTTTAAACAGCGGAAACACCATATATTTT.